This T cell receptor (beta chain) appears in the sequencing data of a study of CD8 T cells in Susac syndrome. As concerns this clonotype: A read error may account for a junction end that differs from germline.

With random hexamers, about 0.5 to 1 ug RNA was reverse transcribed. From the immunoSEQ multiplex PCR reads, TCRdb called clonotypes with MiXCR, one entry per CDR3 protein. The data contain around 25,000 distinct CDR3 sequences, about 93% of them singletons. The length of the CDR3 is 17 residues. CDR1 is MDHEN and CDR2 is SYDVKM in the germline V gene. The sequenced sample consisted of CD8+ T cells from PBMCs. The chain uses TRBV28 and TRBJ2-7; TRBD1 agrees at 7 bases. The origin of this receptor is a human donor with Susac syndrome. This chain's CDR3 is CASSIAFRDSSTYGQYF. The CDR3 nucleotides read TGTGCCAGCAGTATCGCTTTCCGGGACAGCAGTACCTACGGGCAGTACTTC.